The TCR beta chain described here comes from a study of blood T cell repertoires in COVID-19. Some clones are missing from TCRdb's copy, which holds only in-frame ones; the method was immunoSEQ multiplex PCR. The sample carries about 22,000 clones, approximately 88% recorded once. The V gene's germline CDR1 is KGHSH and CDR2 LQKENI. The CDR3 spans 15 residues. V trimming: 6 bases; J trimming: 4 bases; junction bases outside the gene matches: 8. This sequence originates from a man in his 70s with COVID-19, enrolled during active disease. V and J are TRBV18 and TRBJ2-7; 11 nucleotides agree with TRBD2. The sequenced material came from peripheral blood. The DNA of the CDR3 is TGTGCCAGCTCTCTTAGCGGGAGGGCCGGGTACGAGCAGTACTTC. Translated: CASSLSGRAGYEQYF.